This T cell receptor beta chain was sequenced for a study of metastatic and nonmetastatic thyroid tumors (dated by TCRdb to 2018 to 2020). Turning to the overall study: For patients with malignant and with benign thyroid disease, the researchers compared repertoires between peripheral blood samples and tumor or nodule tissue samples. The study at large found these results: TCR beta diversity was reported as significantly higher in malignant tumors than in benign nodules, in both blood and tumor samples.

With respect to this clone: Its antigen target is currently unknown. No quality values exist for individual bases; no much larger clone is one base distant.

None of the patients had been given any treatment before thyroid surgery. Using T-cell receptor beta sequencing, the researchers looked back retrospectively at clinical samples from patients, gathered between about 2011 and 2018. V is reduced by 8 bases and J by 0 bases, leaving a spacing of 11 bases between them. The CDR3 measures 13 amino acids from cysteine to phenylalanine. Just CDR3 DNA is preserved here, 39 bases in frame from base 1. The germline V gene sets CDR1 to LGHNA and CDR2 to YNFKEQ. The library was prepared using PCR. The sequencer was an Illumina HiSeq 4000. High-throughput sequencing was used to profile the CDR3 region of the TCR beta-chain in every patient. Per the source publication's procedure: The researchers built a classifier to tell apart papillary thyroid cancer patients with distant metastasis, based on CDR3 differences among clinicopathological groups. The Shannon index was used to assess repertoire diversity, and the Morisita-Horn index was used to assess tumor-blood repertoire similarity. The raw public reads went through TCRdb reprocessing: fastp at Q25, MiXCR clone calling, in-frame beta chains kept. TCRdb's processing, not the study's, gives the V and J calls here. This sample is represented by some 19,000 clones; around 30% of them were singletons. The ten largest account for roughly 10% of the sample.

Material: tumor tissue. The clonotype originates from a female donor with papillary thyroid cancer or a benign thyroid nodule (not recorded which). Some clones in this sample may be carry-over from other donors' samples. Rearrangement joined TRBV4-2 to TRBJ2-7; the D region possibly corresponds to TRBD1 (6 bases align). The DNA reads TGTGCCAGCGCCGACAGGTCCTCCTACGAGCAGTACTTC. It translates to CASADRSSYEQYF.